A selection of T cell receptor beta chains follows, all from one sample in a study of CD8+ T cells in alopecia areata. Some clones are missing from TCRdb's copy, which holds only in-frame ones; the method was immunoSEQ multiplex PCR. The sample lists about 74,000 clones, roughly 30% occurring once. The sample in question was CD8+ T cells sorted from blood, obtained at week 4, from a patient treated with tofacitinib. Receptor source: a human donor with alopecia areata. Both conserved end residues are part of each CDR3. A D gene is named only where the DNA matches it firmly. Clone size is stated in some rows and not others, as once, few, many or a class when expanded.

>TRBV7-2|12|TRBJ2-1|TRBD2|few
TGTGCCACCCGGGAGGCTTACAATGAGCAGTTCTTC
CATREAYNEQFF
>TRBV9|12|TRBJ2-7|-|-
TGTGCCAGCAGCGTAAACTCCTACGAGCAGTACTTC
CASSVNSYEQYF
>TRBV9|14|TRBJ2-7|-|-
TGTGCCAGCAGCGTCGACACCCGCTCCTACGAGCAGTACTTC
CASSVDTRSYEQYF
>TRBV4-3|16|TRBJ2-1|TRBD1|many
TGCGCCAGCAGCCAAAGAGGACAGGGCATTCCCAATGAGCAGTTCTTC
CASSQRGQGIPNEQFF
>TRBV29-1|12|TRBJ2-2|-|-
TGCAGCGTTGGGGCGGAGGGCGGGGAGCTGTTTTTT
CSVGAEGGELFF
>TRBV30|14|TRBJ2-7|TRBD1|medium-sized
TGTGCCTGGAGTACAGGACAGGGGGCAGTGGAGCAGTACTTC
CAWSTGQGAVEQYF
>TRBV29-1|12|TRBJ2-1|TRBD1|few
TGCAGCGGGGGGACAGGGGTGAATGAGCAGTTCTTC
CSGGTGVNEQFF
>TRBV6-1|15|TRBJ2-1|TRBD1|few
TGTGCCAGCAGTACCCGGGACAGGCGCGACAATGAGCAGTTCTTC
CASSTRDRRDNEQFF
>TRBV29-1|15|TRBJ2-2|TRBD2|few
TGCAGCGTTGAAGGTGGGGCTAGCGGGGACGGGGAGCTGTTTTTT
CSVEGGASGDGELFF
>TRBV25-1|15|TRBJ2-1|-|medium-sized
TGTGCCAGCAGTCGAAATCCAAGCTCCTACAATGAGCAGTTCTTC
CASSRNPSSYNEQFF
>TRBV29-1|15|TRBJ2-7|TRBD2|few
TGCAGCGTTGAGGTACTAGCGGGAGATCGGTACGAGCAGTACTTC
CSVEVLAGDRYEQYF
>TRBV30|14|TRBJ1-2|-|-
TGTGCCTGGAGTGTATTTCAGGGAGGAACGGGCTACACCTTC
CAWSVFQGGTGYTF
>TRBV29-1|14|TRBJ2-2|TRBD1|-
TGCAGCTGCTTTGGGACAGGGATCACCGGGGAGCTGTTTTTT
CSCFGTGITGELFF
>TRBV29-1|11|TRBJ1-1|-|-
TGCTGCGGAGGGGAGGTCACTGAAGCTTTCTTT
CCGGEVTEAFF
>TRBV7-9|15|TRBJ2-7|-|-
TGTGCCAGCAGCTCAGACACTTCCAGCTCCTACGAGCAGTACTTC
CASSSDTSSSYEQYF
>TRBV29-1|11|TRBJ1-2|-|-
TGCAGCGTTGAATGGGGGGATGGCTACACCTTC
CSVEWGDGYTF
>TRBV7-9|14|TRBJ2-6|-|few
TGTGCCAGCAGCTTAGCTCCTGGGGCCAACGTCCTGACTTTC
CASSLAPGANVLTF
>TRBV27|12|TRBJ2-2|-|-
TGTGCCAGCAGCCAGAACACCGGGGAGCTGTTTTTT
CASSQNTGELFF
>TRBV5-8|13|TRBJ2-1|-|-
TGTGCCAGCAGCACTGGACGTTGGAATGAGCAGTTCTTC
CASSTGRWNEQFF
>TRBV25-1|15|TRBJ1-2|-|few
TGTGCCAGCAGCTACCCAGTTGGGGGGGGCAGGGGCTACACCTTC
CASSYPVGGGRGYTF